The 15 T cell receptor beta chains below all came from one sample that was sequenced in a study of identical twins. Via MiXCR, TCRdb re-called the 5' RACE reads, giving one row per CDR3 protein. Of around 530,000 distinct CDR3 sequences listed, around 15% are singletons. This same sample was also taken into another study, of yellow fever vaccine responses in identical twins.

The sample comprised CD4+ T cells sorted from blood. These receptors originate from a young woman in good health.

This clonotype was seen only a few times. This chain connects TRBV7-7 to TRBJ2-5; D may match TRBD1 or TRBD2 (5 bases each). Per the germline V gene, CDR1 is SSHAT and CDR2 is FNYEAQ (reference sequence). Trimming took 5 bases from V and 2 from J, leaving 12 bases between them. The CDR3 has 14 amino acids. The CDR3 here is CASSPLGAQETQYF. DNA of the CDR3: TGTGCCAGCAGCCCCCTCGGGGCGCAAGAGACCCAGTACTTC.

This clonotype was found many times. One end of the junction is discordant with germline, which a read error may explain. The chain recombines TRBV5-1 with TRBJ2-3; D may be TRBD2 (5 bases). CDR1 is SGHRS, CDR2 YFSETQ, per germline. The CDR3 sequence is 14 residues long. In DNA form, the CDR3 reads TGTGCCAGCAGCAGTGGACTGGGGACAGATACGCAGTATTTT. It yields the protein CASSSGLGTDTQYF.

The chain employs TRBV27 and TRBJ2-1; TRBD1 matches 9 bases. V lost 4 bases to trimming and J lost 6 bases; unmatched junction nucleotides: 13. CDR1 and CDR2 (germline): MNHEY, SMNVEV (reference sequence). This CDR3 is built from 17 residues. The CDR3: CASSSARPRTGVNEQFF. The CDR3 nucleotides are TGTGCCAGCAGTTCAGCCCGACCCAGGACAGGGGTCAATGAGCAGTTCTTC.

This sequence joins TRBV3-1 and TRBJ2-7; 12 bases map to TRBD2. This CDR3 is 20 amino acids long. The germline CDR1 and CDR2 sequences are LGHDT and YNNKEL (reference sequence). V trimming: 0 bases; J trimming: 2 bases; junction bases outside the gene matches: 14. The CDR3 nucleotides are TGTGCCAGCAGCCAAGATAGGGCCGGAAGAAGACTAGCGGGGGCCTACGAGCAGTACTTC. It codes for CASSQDRAGRRLAGAYEQYF.

The CDR3: CASSLVRGADTQYF. The CDR3, as DNA: TGTGCCAGCAGCTTAGTCAGGGGGGCCGATACGCAGTATTTT. This chain links TRBV11-2 with TRBJ2-3, with a tentative D call TRBD1 (7 bases). The CDR3 is made up of 14 amino acids. CDR1 is SGHAT, CDR2 FQNNGV, per germline. Trimming stripped 1 base from V and 6 bases from J, with 11 bases between.

The rearrangement uses TRBV6-1 and TRBJ2-2; D possibly matches TRBD1 or TRBD2 (5 bases each). Germline V CDR1 and CDR2: MNHNS, SASEGT. CDR3 length equals 11 residues. V shed 8 bases and J shed 9 bases, with 10 bases lying between them. The CDR3 spells CASARGRELFF. The CDR3 DNA is TGTGCCAGCGCTCGGGGCCGGGAGCTGTTTTTT.

The table lists this clonotype with many counts. This chain connects TRBV5-1 to TRBJ2-7; D call uncertain. The V gene's germline CDR1 is SGHRS and CDR2 YFSETQ. The CDR3 runs 13 residues. With 4 bases removed from V and 2 bases from J, the gap between germline ends came to 10 bases. Here the CDR3 reads CASSPLSTYEQYF. The CDR3 DNA is TGCGCCAGCAGCCCGCTGTCTACCTACGAGCAGTACTTC. The whole variable domain, filled in from reference TRBV5-1 and TRBJ2-7, reads KAGVTQTPRYLIKTRGQQVTLSCSPISGHRSVSWYQQTPGQGLQFLFEYFSETQRNKGNFPGRFSGRQFSNSRSEMNVSTLELGDSALYLCASSPLSTYEQYFGPGTRLTVT.

CDR3 amino acids: CASSESTGVHFENEQFF. In DNA, the CDR3 is TGCGCCAGCAGTGAGTCTACCGGGGTCCACTTTGAGAATGAGCAGTTCTTC. This chain connects TRBV10-2 to TRBJ2-1; possibly TRBD2 for D (5 bases). V was pared by 0 bases and J by 7 bases, with 19 bases between. The CDR3 spans 17 residues. CDR1 WSHSY and CDR2 SAAADI come from the germline V gene.

The genes are TRBV5-1 and TRBJ2-5, with 10 bases that match TRBD1. V lost 4 bases to trimming and J lost 5 bases; unmatched junction nucleotides: 20. This CDR3 has 19 amino acids. From germline, CDR1 is SGHRS and CDR2 YFSETQ. In DNA, the CDR3 is TGCGCCAGCAGCATCGCCGCCGGGACAGGGGTTTTCGGCAAGGAGACCCAGTACTTC. Residues: CASSIAAGTGVFGKETQYF.

This chain uses TRBV10-3 with TRBJ1-1; 10 bases line up with TRBD1. The V segment lost 4 bases and the J segment 5 bases; nucleotides outside the gene matches: 1. The germline CDR1 and CDR2 sequences are ENHRY and SYGVKD. The CDR3 extends over 13 amino acids. CDR3 in DNA: TGTGCCATCAGTGGGACAGGGGGGACTGAAGCTTTCTTT. Translating gives CAISGTGGTEAFF.

This clonotype was counted between two and nine times. This rearrangement joins TRBV12-3 or TRBV12-4 to TRBJ2-1; 11 nucleotides agree with TRBD2. The CDR3 sequence is 20 residues long. V gave up 2 bases and J gave up 9 bases; unmatched junction bases: 21. The CDR3 DNA sequence: TGTGCCAGCAGTTTACGAGCTCTGACTAGCGGGATCCCCGAGGGACGTGAGCAGTTCTTC. It specifies CASSLRALTSGIPEGREQFF.

This clonotype was seen repeatedly, ten times or more. The CDR3 DNA reads TGCGCCAGCAGCCCCCGGGACTACGAAGTCACCGGGGAGCTGTTTTTT. Residues: CASSPRDYEVTGELFF. V gene TRBV5-1 combines with J gene TRBJ2-2; the match to TRBD2 covers 7 bases. This CDR3 comprises 16 residues. Germline CDR1 is SGHRS and CDR2 is YFSETQ. With V trimmed by 4 bases and J by 4 bases, 10 bases remained unmatched.

A few counts support this clonotype. The V gene is TRBV5-1, the J gene TRBJ2-6; 11 bases line up with TRBD1. The V segment lost 1 base and the J segment 2 bases; nucleotides outside the gene matches: 2. CDR1 SGHRS and CDR2 YFSETQ come from the germline V gene. This CDR3 has 17 residues. The CDR3 is CASSLRTGGAGANVLTF. The CDR3 coding sequence is TGCGCCAGCAGCTTGAGGACAGGGGGCGCTGGGGCCAACGTCCTGACTTTC.

This chain connects TRBV20-1 to TRBJ2-5; TRBD2 aligns across 7 bases. The CDR3 has 14 residues. CDR1 and CDR2 (germline): DFQATT, SNEGSKA (reference sequence). The junction had 8 bases not matched to a gene; V was cut back by 6 bases and J by 1 base. This CDR3 reads CSAELALIQETQYF. DNA of the CDR3: TGCAGTGCGGAACTAGCGCTGATCCAAGAGACCCAGTACTTC.

The chain joins TRBV20-1 to TRBJ1-2; perhaps TRBD1 as D (5 bases). The CDR3 consists of 16 residues. The V gene lost 1 base and the J gene lost 3 bases, with 18 bases spanning the gap. Germline CDR1 and CDR2: DFQATT and SNEGSKA (reference sequence). In DNA form, the CDR3 reads TGCAGTGCTAGAGCGCGGAACCAAGGGGCGCACTATGGCTACACCTTC. Translating it yields CSARARNQGAHYGYTF.